This T cell receptor beta chain was recovered during a study of blood T cell repertoires in COVID-19. Background on the study: The United States, Italy and Spain were the sources of the acute and convalescent COVID-19 samples. In each case, the material was cDNA or gDNA derived from T cells, B-cell-depleted T cells, or PBMCs.

Sequencing used immunoSEQ multiplex PCR; TCRdb keeps in-frame clones, though not all of them. In the table there are 290,000 or so clones, around nine tenths of which are singletons. The J segment lost 4 bases and the V segment lost 2 bases, leaving 4 bases of the junction unmatched. This CDR3 contains 14 residues. Germline CDR1 KGHSH, CDR2 LQKENI. The chain couples TRBV18 to TRBJ2-7; the match to TRBD1 covers 8 bases. This clonotype was obtained from a man aged 70-80 years with acute or convalescent COVID-19. Sequences were obtained from peripheral blood. The CDR3 DNA follows: TGTGCCAGCTCACCAGTGACAGGGGTTTACGAGCAGTACTTC. This translates into CASSPVTGVYEQYF.